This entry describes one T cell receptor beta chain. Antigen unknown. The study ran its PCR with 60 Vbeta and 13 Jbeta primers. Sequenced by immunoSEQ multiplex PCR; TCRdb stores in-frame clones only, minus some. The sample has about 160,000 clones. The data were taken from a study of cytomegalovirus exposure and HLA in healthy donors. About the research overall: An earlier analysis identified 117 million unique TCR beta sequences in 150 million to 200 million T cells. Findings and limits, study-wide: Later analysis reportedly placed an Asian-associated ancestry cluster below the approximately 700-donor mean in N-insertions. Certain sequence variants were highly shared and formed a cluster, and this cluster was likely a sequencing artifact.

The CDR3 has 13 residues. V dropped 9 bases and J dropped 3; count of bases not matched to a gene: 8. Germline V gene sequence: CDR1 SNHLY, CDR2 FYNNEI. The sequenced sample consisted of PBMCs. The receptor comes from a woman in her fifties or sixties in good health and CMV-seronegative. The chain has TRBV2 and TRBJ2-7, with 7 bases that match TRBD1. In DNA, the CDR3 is TGTGCCAGTCGTGACGGGACAGACTACGAGCAGTACTTC. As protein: CASRDGTDYEQYF.